This T cell receptor (beta chain) was captured by sequencing in a study of shared clonotypes between healthy human individuals. Assay used: immunoSEQ multiplex PCR; TCRdb lists only in-frame clones, some missing. This table holds about 590,000 clones, about 95% found once. Worth noting for this clone: Its antigen is unknown.

Cells designated naive CD8 were CD45RO-negative and were positively selected for CCR7, with terminally differentiated effector memory CD45RA+ cells excluded. Donors comprised healthy HIV-negative adults lacking recent acute infections or vaccinations. Findings and limits, study-wide: The naive CD4 repertoires of a handful of donors were compared, and roughly 5.1% of clonotypes were shared.

V was trimmed by 5 bases and J by 3 bases, leaving 11 bases between them. Germline V gene data show CDR1 as SEHNR and CDR2 as FQNEAQ (reference sequence). The CDR3 spans 14 residues. Material: naive CD8+ T cells sorted from blood. The sequence came from a woman under 40 in good health. The chain combines TRBV7-9 with TRBJ1-5; D gene ambiguous. CDR3 DNA sequence: TGTGCCAGCAGCAATGACGCGAACAATCAGCCCCAGCATTTT. Amino acids: CASSNDANNQPQHF. Full variable domain (rest looked up from reference TRBV7-9 and TRBJ1-5): DTGVSQNPRHKITKRGQNVTFRCDPISEHNRLYWYRQTLGQGPEFLTYFQNEAQLEKSRLLSDRFSAERPKGSFSTLEIQRTEQGDSAMYLCASSNDANNQPQHFGDGTRLSIL.